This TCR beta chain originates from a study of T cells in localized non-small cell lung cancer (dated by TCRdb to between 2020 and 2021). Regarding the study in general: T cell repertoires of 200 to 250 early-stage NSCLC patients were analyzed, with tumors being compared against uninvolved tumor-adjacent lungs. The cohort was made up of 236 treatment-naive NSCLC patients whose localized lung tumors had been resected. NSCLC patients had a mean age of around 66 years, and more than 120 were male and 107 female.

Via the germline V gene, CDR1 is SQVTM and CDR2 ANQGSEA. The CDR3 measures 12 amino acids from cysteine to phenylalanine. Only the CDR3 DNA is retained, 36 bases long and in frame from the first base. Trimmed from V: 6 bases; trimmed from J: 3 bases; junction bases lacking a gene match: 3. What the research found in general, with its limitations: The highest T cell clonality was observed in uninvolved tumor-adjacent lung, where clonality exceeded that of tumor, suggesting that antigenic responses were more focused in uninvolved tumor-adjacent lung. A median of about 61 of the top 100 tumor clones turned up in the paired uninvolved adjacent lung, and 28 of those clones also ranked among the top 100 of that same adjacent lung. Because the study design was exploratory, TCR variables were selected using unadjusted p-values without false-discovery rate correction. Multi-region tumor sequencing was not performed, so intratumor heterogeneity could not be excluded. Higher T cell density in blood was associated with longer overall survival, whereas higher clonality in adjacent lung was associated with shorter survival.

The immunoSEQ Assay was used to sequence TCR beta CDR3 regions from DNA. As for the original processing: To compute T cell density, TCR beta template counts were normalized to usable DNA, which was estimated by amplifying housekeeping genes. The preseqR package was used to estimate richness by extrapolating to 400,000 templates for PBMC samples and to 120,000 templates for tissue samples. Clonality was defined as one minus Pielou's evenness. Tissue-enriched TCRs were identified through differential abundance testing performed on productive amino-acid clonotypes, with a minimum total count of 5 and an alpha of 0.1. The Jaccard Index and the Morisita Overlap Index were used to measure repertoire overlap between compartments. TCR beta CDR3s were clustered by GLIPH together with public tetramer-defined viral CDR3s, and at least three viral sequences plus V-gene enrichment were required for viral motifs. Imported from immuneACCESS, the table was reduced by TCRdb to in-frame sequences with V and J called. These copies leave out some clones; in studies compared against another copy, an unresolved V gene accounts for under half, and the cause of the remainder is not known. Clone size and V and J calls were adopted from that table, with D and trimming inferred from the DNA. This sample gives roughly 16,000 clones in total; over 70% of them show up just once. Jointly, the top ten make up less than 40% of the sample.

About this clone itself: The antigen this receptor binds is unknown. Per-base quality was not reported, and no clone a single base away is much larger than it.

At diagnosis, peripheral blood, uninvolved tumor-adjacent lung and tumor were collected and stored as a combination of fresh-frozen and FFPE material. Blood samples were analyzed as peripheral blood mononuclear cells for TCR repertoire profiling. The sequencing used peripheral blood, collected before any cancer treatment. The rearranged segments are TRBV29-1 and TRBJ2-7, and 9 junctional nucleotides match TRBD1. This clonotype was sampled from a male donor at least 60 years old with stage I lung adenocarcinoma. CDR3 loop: CSVSTGGYEQYF. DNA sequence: TGCAGCGTCTCGACAGGGGGCTACGAGCAGTACTTC.